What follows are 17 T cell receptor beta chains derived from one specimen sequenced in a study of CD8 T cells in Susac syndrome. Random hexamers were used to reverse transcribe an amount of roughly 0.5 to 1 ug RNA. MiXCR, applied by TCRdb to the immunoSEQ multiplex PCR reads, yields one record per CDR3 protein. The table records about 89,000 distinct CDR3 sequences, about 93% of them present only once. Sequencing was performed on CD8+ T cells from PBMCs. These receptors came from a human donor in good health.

The CDR3 loop is CASSETGSLYEQYF. DNA for the CDR3: TGTGCCAGCAGTGAAACAGGGAGCCTGTACGAGCAGTACTTC. The chain links TRBV25-1 to TRBJ2-7; perhaps TRBD1 as D (6 bases). The CDR3 totals 14 residues. Germline CDR1 MGHDK, CDR2 SYGVNS. V lost 2 bases and J lost 4, with 12 bases in between.

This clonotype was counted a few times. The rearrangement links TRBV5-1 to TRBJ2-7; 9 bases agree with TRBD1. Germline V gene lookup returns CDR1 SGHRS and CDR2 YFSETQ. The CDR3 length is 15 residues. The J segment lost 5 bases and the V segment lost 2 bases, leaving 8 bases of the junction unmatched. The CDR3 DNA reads TGCGCCAGCAGCTTAGAGGGACAGGGTGGAGACGAGCAGTACTTC. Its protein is CASSLEGQGGDEQYF.

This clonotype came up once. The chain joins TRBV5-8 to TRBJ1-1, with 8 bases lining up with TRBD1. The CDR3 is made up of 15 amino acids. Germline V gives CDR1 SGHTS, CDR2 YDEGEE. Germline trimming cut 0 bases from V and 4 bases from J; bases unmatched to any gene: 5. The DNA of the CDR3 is TGTGCCAGCAGCTTGGGTTACAGGGGGTTCACTGAAGCTTTCTTT. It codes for CASSLGYRGFTEAFF. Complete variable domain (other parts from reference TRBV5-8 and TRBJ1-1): EAGVTQSPTHLIKTRGQQATLRCSPISGHTSVYWYQQALGLGLQFLLWYDEGEERNRGNFPPRFSGRQFPNYSSELNVNALELEDSALYLCASSLGYRGFTEAFFGQGTRLTVV.

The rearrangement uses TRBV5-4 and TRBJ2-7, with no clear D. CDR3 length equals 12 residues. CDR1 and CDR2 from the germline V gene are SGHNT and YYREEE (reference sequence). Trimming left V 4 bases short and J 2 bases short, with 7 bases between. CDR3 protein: CASSRDTYEQYF. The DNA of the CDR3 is TGTGCCAGCAGCCGCGACACCTACGAGCAGTACTTC.

In nucleotides, the CDR3 is TGCAGCCCTGAGGTGAACACTGAAGCTTTCTTT. Protein: CSPEVNTEAFF. The chain recombines TRBV29-1 with TRBJ1-1; D gene uncertain. The V and J ends lost 8 bases and 0 bases respectively, with 7 bases between them. This CDR3 spans 11 amino acids. From germline, CDR1 is SQVTM and CDR2 ANQGSEA.

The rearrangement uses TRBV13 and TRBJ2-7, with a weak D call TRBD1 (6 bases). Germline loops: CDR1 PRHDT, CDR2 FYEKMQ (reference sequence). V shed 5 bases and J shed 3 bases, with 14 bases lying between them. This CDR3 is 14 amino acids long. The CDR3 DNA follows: TGTGCCAGCAGCGAAAGGACAGCCTTCTACGAGCAGTACTTC. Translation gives CASSERTAFYEQYF. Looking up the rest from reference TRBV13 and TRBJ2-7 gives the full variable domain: AAGVIQSPRHLIKEKRETATLKCYPIPRHDTVYWYQQGPGQDPQFLISFYEKMQSDKGSIPDRFSAQQFSDYHSELNMSSLELGDSALYFCASSERTAFYEQYFGPGTRLTVT.

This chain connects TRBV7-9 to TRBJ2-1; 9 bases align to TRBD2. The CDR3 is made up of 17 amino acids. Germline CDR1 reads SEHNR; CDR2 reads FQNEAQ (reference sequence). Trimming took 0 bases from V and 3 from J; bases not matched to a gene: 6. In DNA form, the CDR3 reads TGTGCCAGCAGCTTAGCACCAGCGGGGGGCCTCTACAATGAGCAGTTCTTC. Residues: CASSLAPAGGLYNEQFF.

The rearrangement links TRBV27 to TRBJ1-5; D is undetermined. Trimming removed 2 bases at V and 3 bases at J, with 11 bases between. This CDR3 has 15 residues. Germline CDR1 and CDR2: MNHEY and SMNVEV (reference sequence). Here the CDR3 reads CASSLVGAPNQPQHF. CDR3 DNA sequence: TGTGCCAGCAGTTTAGTAGGAGCACCCAATCAGCCCCAGCATTTT.

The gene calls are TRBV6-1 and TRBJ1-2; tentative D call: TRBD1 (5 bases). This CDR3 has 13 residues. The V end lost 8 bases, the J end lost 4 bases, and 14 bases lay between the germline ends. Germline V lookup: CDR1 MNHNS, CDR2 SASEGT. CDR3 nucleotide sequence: TGTGCCAGCGGTCAGGGTTTCGGCTATGGCTACACCTTC. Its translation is CASGQGFGYGYTF.

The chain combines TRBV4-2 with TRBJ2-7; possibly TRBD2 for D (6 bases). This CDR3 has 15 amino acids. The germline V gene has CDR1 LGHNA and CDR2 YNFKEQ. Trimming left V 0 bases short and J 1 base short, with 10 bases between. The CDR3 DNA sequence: TGTGCCAGCAGCCAAGAATTGGGGGGATCCTACGAGCAGTACTTC. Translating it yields CASSQELGGSYEQYF.

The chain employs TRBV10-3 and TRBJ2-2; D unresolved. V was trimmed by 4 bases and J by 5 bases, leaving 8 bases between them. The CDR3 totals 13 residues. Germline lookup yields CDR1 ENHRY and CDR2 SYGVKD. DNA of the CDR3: TGTGCCATCAGTGGAAGGGATACCGGGGAGCTGTTTTTT. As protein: CAISGRDTGELFF.

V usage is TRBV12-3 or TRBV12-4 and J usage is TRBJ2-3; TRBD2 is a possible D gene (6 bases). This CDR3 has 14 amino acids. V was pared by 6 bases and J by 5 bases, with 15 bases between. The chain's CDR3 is CASSPSGERDTQYF. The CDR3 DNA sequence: TGTGCCAGCAGCCCCTCGGGGGAGAGAGATACGCAGTATTTT.

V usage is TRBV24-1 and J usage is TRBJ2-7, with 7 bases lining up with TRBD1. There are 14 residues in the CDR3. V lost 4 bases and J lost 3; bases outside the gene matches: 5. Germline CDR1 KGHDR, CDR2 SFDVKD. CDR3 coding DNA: TGTGCCACCAGTGAACTTACAGGGGACTACGAGCAGTACTTC. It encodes CATSELTGDYEQYF.

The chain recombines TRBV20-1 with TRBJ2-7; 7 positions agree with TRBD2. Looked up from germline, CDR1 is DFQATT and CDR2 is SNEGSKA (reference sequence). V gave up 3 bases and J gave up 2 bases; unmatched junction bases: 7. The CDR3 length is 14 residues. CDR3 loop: CSARDASGTYEQYF. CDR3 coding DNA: TGCAGTGCTAGGGACGCTAGCGGAACCTACGAGCAGTACTTC.

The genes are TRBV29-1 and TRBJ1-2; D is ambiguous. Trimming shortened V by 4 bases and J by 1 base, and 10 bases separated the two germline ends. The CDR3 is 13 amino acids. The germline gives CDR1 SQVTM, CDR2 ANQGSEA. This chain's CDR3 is CSVAGIINYGYTF. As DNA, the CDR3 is TGCAGCGTTGCGGGGATTATTAACTATGGCTACACCTTC.

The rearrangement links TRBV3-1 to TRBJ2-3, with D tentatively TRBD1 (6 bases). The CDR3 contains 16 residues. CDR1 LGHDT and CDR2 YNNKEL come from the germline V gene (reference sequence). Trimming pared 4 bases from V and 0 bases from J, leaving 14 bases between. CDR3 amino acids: CASSRGHLTSTDTQYF. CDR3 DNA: TGTGCCAGCAGCCGGGGACATCTGACTAGCACAGATACGCAGTATTTT.

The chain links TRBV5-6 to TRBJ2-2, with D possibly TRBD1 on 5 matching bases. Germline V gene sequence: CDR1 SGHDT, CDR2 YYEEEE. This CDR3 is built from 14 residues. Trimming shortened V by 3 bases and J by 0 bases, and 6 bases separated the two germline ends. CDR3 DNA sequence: TGTGCCAGCAGCTGGGGCGCGAACACCGGGGAGCTGTTTTTT. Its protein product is CASSWGANTGELFF.